This T cell receptor beta chain was captured by sequencing in a study of cytomegalovirus exposure and HLA in healthy donors (dated by TCRdb to about 2017). Some background on the complete study: According to an earlier analysis of around 600 of the donors, about 170 million T cells yielded some 110 million unique TCR beta sequences and around 280 Gb of sequence data. In a later analysis, previously published TCR beta repertoires from 666 donors were re-analyzed and high-resolution HLA genotyping was added so that TCR occurrence patterns could be studied. Among a few hundred genotyped donors of the cohort, an average of about 240,000 unique TCR beta nucleotide sequences were sequenced per donor, approximately 20% of them non-productive. HLA typing included class I and class II loci at four-digit resolution. Donor age, sex, ethnicity and CMV serostatus were compiled together with the repertoire data. Several DR-DQ haplotypes were handled as single units for association and clustering because linkage in the cohort was strong. To decide whether each TCR beta V gene segment behaved as functional or pseudogenic, an earlier analysis of approximately 620 of the donors relied on high-throughput TCR beta sequencing. The study aimed to test whether signatures of past pathogen exposure could be identified by cataloging public T cell receptors. Every repertoire in the discovery cohort had been generated on one and the same sequencing platform. Of the approximately 400 genotyped donors, approximately 83% fell in the genetic ancestry cluster associated with self-reported Caucasian donors. To predict cytomegalovirus infection status, the study combined high-throughput TCR immunosequencing, statistical association of individual TCRs with disease status, and machine learning. Typing coverage varied by locus: about 620-630 donors for A, B, C, DRB1 and DQB1; roughly 560 for DQA1; 600 to 610 for DPA1; more than 450 for DPB1. An early release that covered approximately 600 HLA-typed donors contained approximately 300 gigabases of sequencing data and approximately 85 million unique TCR sequences. Rather than drawing on any new phenotypic data, the later analysis identified candidate immune exposures from TCR beta sequences and the way those sequences occurred across donors. In addition to the first cohort of 666 subjects, a separate validation cohort of over 90 different subjects was used. The study used immunosequencing to profile the T cell repertoires of approximately 650 subjects and linked those repertoires to cytomegalovirus serostatus. In a later genetic analysis, genome-wide SNP genotypes for about 65% of the roughly 700 donors were used, and that subset was treated as a discovery cohort. What the authors observed across the whole study: The only immune exposure information available for the cohort was CMV serostatus. A cluster of highly shared sequence variants was judged likely to represent a technical artifact of the sequencing pipeline. A later analysis found that HLA-associated TCR beta chains were more clonally expanded and had lower generation probabilities than equally common non-associated chains. In both the original and validation cohorts, the classifier was reported to diagnose cytomegalovirus status with high specificity and sensitivity. Compared with the approximately 670-donor mean, donors in an Asian-associated ancestry cluster had fewer N-insertions in productive TCRs, according to a later genetic analysis. In a later genetic analysis, a missense DCLRE1C variant was associated with V-gene and J-gene trimming of TCR beta chains, and the association was replicated in an independent cohort. Only TCR beta chains were sequenced in this cohort, and the absence of alpha or paired-chain data limited detectable features. Most CMV-associated TCR beta chains appeared to be HLA-restricted in a later analysis, and the HLA associations seemed to be driven largely by CMV exposure. The study listed around 160 TCR beta chains as associated with cytomegalovirus. Specific HLA alleles were associated with roughly 17,000 TCR beta sequences at a false discovery rate of 0.05 in a later analysis. Several of the top co-occurrence clusters appeared to be linked to parvovirus B19, influenza, CMV and Epstein-Barr virus, according to a later analysis. Because the 87-base-pair reads could not distinguish some IMGT-functional V segments, including TRBV6-2 and TRBV6-3, those segments were excluded. When HLA alleles, especially DR and DQ, strongly co-occurred, attributing TCR associations to individual alleles was difficult. Correlated functional status among segregating V segments might reflect linkage disequilibrium, but an unknown experimental factor could not be ruled out. Because some donors lacked HLA typing at each locus, the association tests relied only on the typed subset. Three of the identified cytomegalovirus-associated TCR beta chains were confirmed in vitro to be specific for cytomegalovirus antigens. In a later analysis, TCR association rates were found to vary across HLA loci, with the most associated TCRs seen for DRB1 alleles and the fewest for HLA-C alleles. Across donors, most TCR sequences were observed very rarely, whereas some public TCRs were present in many individuals. The earlier analysis of some 540 of the donors excluded seventeen rarely observed V segments, including chromosome 9 orphons, because counts were too low. According to the authors, the approach could potentially be generalized to other disease states and immunological phenotypes. A further reported finding was that TCR beta sequences accurately predicted the HLA-A and HLA-B alleles for most subjects in the first cohort. Roughly uniform sequencing depth across donors was assumed in presence/absence analyses, although this assumption may not hold. In an earlier analysis of fewer than 700 of the donors, most TCR beta V segments appeared in productive rearrangements about 87% or about 30% of the time, broadly matching IMGT annotations.

Germline trimming: 4 bases from V, 6 bases from J; junction bases outside gene matches: 10. According to the germline V gene (reference sequence), CDR1 reads SGHNT and CDR2 reads YYREEE. The CDR3, from cysteine to phenylalanine, totals 14 residues. Just CDR3 DNA is preserved here, 42 bases in frame from base 1. On this clone: It lacks a known antigen. The input lacks base qualities; no much larger clone sits a single base away.

Libraries were prepared through the immunoSEQ multiplex PCR assay. The multiplex PCR relied on a mix of 60 forward primers for TCR Vbeta segments and 13 reverse primers for TCR Jbeta segments. The CDR3 region of rearranged TCR beta genes was amplified from genomic DNA with a multiplex PCR assay. On the Illumina HiSeq System, the amplified TCR beta libraries were sequenced as 87-base-pair reads. In the source study's methods: Across the 500 to 850 repertoires, a later analysis counted tens of millions of unique TCR beta chains, 8.5 million to 12 million of which were shared by at least two donors. Raw reads were error-corrected and collapsed into unique sequences by a nearest-neighbor algorithm in which closely related sequences were merged to remove PCR and sequencing errors. To assign V, D and J gene segments, CDR3 sequences were aligned to IMGT reference sequences. Each retained sequence needed at least a six-nucleotide match to both a V gene segment and a J gene segment. Rearrangements were called productive when the CDR3 lacked stop codons and stayed in frame with V and J; all others were non-productive. CDR3 was defined by IMGT convention, running from the second conserved V-encoded cysteine to the conserved J-encoded phenylalanine. In an earlier analysis of more than 550 of the donors, sequences lacking an unambiguous match to a single V gene segment were excluded. An earlier analysis of 587 of the donors called V segments functional above 56.7% productive rearrangements and segregating when the between-donor standard deviation exceeded 5%. A statistical classification framework was built to diagnose cytomegalovirus status from the catalog of TCR beta chain sequences. In a later analysis, TCR nucleotide sequences were compared against IMGT/GENE-DB human TR gene sequences so that V and J genes could be assigned. In a later analysis, CDR3 sequences and most-parsimonious VDJ recombination scenarios were assigned using the TCRdist pipeline. A later analysis defined each TCR beta chain by its CDR3 amino acid sequence plus V-gene family, and excluded reads lacking a unique V-gene family. In a later analysis, fewer than 650 highly shared, low-generation-probability nucleotide sequences were removed to address suspected cross-contamination and a sequencing artifact. In a later analysis, a clonal expansion index was calculated for each public chain from normalized within-repertoire ranks of inferred template counts. Generation probabilities in a later analysis came from a VDJ recombination model fitted to out-of-frame rearrangements, and those results were checked against IGoR. In a later analysis, TCR-TCR, TCR-HLA and TCR-CMV co-occurrence was scored with hypergeometric tests, and a repertoire-size bias correction was applied to TCR pairs. To estimate false discovery rates, a later analysis permuted the HLA or CMV assignments 20 times. In a later analysis, co-occurring TCRs were grouped with DBSCAN, and TCRdist sequence similarity was added when clustering was performed within HLA-allele-positive subsets. Repertoires with fewer than 30,000 or more than 120,000 public chains, plus five repertoires with anomalous nucleotide sharing, were excluded from co-occurrence clustering. TCRdb obtained this table from immuneACCESS and retained in-frame rearrangements with V and J assigned. These tables miss some clones; where compared with another copy, unresolved V genes account for less than half of the shortfall, and the remainder is unexplained. V and J calls and clone size come straight from that table; D and trimming were deduced from the DNA. This sample has under 200,000 clones in its table, and about 68% of those were observed once. The top ten constitute over 1.1% of the sample.

The cohort comprised some 700 healthy bone marrow donors. At the time of sampling, all cohort members were nominally healthy, though unrecorded immune exposures were likely present. The donor was CMV seronegative and belonged to the group of approximately 320 seronegative cohort members. A peripheral blood sample was collected from each donor, and TCR beta sequencing was performed on peripheral blood mononuclear cells. Genomic DNA extraction from the blood cell samples was performed with the Qiagen DNeasy Blood Extraction Kit. The chain employs TRBV5-4 and TRBJ2-7; 7 of the junction bases match TRBD1. This TCR came from a man younger than 35 in good health and CMV-seronegative. The sequenced sample consisted of PBMCs. Here the CDR3 is given as CASSTSTGNLEQYF. The nucleotide sequence reads as follows: TGTGCCAGCAGCACCTCGACAGGGAATCTCGAGCAGTACTTC.